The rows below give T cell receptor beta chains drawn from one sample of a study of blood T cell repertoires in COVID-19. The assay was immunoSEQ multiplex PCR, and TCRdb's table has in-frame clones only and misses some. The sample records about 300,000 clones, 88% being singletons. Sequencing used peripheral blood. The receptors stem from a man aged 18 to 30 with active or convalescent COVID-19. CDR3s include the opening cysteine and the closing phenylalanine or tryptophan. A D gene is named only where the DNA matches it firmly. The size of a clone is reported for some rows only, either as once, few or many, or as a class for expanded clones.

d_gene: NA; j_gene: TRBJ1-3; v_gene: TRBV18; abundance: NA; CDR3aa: CASSPLSGSGNTIYF; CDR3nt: TGTGCCAGCTCACCACTATCCGGCTCTGGAAACACCATATATTTT
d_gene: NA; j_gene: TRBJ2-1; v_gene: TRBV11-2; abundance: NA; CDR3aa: CASSLAHRSEQFF; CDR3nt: TGTGCCAGCAGCTTAGCTCATCGGAGCGAGCAGTTCTTC
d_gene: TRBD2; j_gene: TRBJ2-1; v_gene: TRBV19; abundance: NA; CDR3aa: CASSTYSGGAYNEQFF; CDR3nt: TGTGCCAGTAGTACGTATAGCGGGGGGGCCTACAATGAGCAGTTCTTC
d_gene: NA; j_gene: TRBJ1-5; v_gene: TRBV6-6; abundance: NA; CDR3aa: CASSYLGDNQPQHF; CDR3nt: TGTGCCAGCAGTTACTTAGGGGACAATCAGCCCCAGCATTTT
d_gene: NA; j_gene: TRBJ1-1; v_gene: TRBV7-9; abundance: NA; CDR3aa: CASSPSDRITEAFF; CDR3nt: TGTGCCAGCAGCCCTTCCGACAGGATCACTGAAGCTTTCTTT
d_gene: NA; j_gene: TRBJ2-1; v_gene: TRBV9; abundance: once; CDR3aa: CASSVEGGANNEQFF; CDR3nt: TGTGCCAGCAGCGTAGAAGGGGGGGCGAACAATGAGCAGTTCTTC
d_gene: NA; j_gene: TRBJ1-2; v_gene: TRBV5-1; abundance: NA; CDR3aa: CASRILQGGLSDGYTF; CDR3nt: TGCGCCAGCAGGATCTTACAGGGAGGGCTCTCGGATGGCTACACCTTC
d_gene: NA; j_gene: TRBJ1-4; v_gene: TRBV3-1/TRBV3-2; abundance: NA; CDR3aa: CASSQEQTRGEKLFF; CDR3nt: TGTGCCAGCAGCCAAGAGCAGACTCGGGGGGAAAAACTGTTTTTT
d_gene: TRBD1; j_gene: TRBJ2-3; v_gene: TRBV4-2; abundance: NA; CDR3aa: CASSQLSGGSTDTQYF; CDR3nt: TGTGCCAGCAGCCAACTCTCAGGGGGTTCCACAGATACGCAGTATTTT
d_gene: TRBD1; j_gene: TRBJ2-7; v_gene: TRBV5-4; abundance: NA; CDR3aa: CASSQQTGIGEQYF; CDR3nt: TGTGCCAGCAGCCAACAGACAGGGATCGGCGAGCAGTACTTC
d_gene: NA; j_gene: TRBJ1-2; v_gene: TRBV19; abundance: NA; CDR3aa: CASVAPGTSYGYTF; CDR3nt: TGTGCCAGCGTGGCGCCCGGGACAAGCTATGGCTACACCTTC
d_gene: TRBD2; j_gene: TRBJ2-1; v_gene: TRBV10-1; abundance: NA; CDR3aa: CASSEGGGDNEQFF; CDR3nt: TGCGCCAGCAGTGAAGGCGGGGGGGACAATGAGCAGTTCTTC
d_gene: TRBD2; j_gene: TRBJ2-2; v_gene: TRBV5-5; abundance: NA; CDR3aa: CASSQAGGPTGELFF; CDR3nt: TGTGCCAGCAGCCAAGCGGGGGGGCCCACCGGGGAGCTGTTTTTT
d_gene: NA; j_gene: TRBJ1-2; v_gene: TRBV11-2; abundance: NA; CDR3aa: CASSFGGNYGYTF; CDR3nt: TGTGCCAGCAGCTTCGGGGGGAACTATGGCTACACCTTC
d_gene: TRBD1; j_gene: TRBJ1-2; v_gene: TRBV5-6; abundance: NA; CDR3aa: CASSLATGADPYGYTF; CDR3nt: TGTGCCAGCAGCTTGGCGACAGGGGCGGACCCTTATGGCTACACCTTC
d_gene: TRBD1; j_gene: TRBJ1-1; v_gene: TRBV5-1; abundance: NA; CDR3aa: CASSSETGPPNTEAFF; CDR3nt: TGCGCCAGCAGCTCGGAGACAGGGCCCCCGAACACTGAAGCTTTCTTT
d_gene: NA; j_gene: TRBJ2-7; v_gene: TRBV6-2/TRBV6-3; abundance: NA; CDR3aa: CASSLERAELFYEQYF; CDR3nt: TGTGCCAGCAGTTTGGAGAGGGCCGAATTATTCTACGAGCAGTACTTC
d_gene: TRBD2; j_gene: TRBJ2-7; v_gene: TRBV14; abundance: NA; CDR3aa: CASSPSGGRTYEQYF; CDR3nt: TGTGCCAGCAGCCCCAGCGGGGGGCGGACCTACGAGCAGTACTTC
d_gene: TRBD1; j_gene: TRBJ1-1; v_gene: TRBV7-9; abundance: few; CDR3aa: CASSKDRDSVNTEAFF; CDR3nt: TGTGCCAGCAGCAAAGACCGGGACAGCGTAAACACTGAAGCTTTCTTT
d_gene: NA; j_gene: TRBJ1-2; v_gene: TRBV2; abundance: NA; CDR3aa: CASSVAKSFNGYTF; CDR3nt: TGTGCCAGCAGTGTGGCCAAGTCCTTCAATGGCTACACCTTC